One TCR beta chain is described in this entry. Antigen specificity is unknown. The data originate from a study of graft-versus-host responses after intestinal transplantation. Only in-frame clones appear in the TCRdb table, and some are missing; sequencing was by immunoSEQ multiplex PCR. The sample contains roughly 120,000 clones, more than 85% of which appear only once. V lost 5 bases, J lost 6 bases, and 6 bases lay in between. The length of the CDR3 is 11 residues. Germline V gene data show CDR1 as SGHTA and CDR2 as FQGNSA. General study findings and limits: GvH clones surfaced in recipient marrow, some emerging earlier in ileum or blood.

This chain joins TRBV7-2 and TRBJ2-3; D remains unclear. The input for sequencing was unstimulated CD8+ T cells sorted from spleen or lymph node cells, taken before transplant. This sequence was found in a human donor who was the organ donor for an intestinal transplant. The chain's CDR3 is CASSPLDTQYF. Written as DNA, the CDR3 is TGTGCCAGCAGCCCCCTGGATACGCAGTATTTT.